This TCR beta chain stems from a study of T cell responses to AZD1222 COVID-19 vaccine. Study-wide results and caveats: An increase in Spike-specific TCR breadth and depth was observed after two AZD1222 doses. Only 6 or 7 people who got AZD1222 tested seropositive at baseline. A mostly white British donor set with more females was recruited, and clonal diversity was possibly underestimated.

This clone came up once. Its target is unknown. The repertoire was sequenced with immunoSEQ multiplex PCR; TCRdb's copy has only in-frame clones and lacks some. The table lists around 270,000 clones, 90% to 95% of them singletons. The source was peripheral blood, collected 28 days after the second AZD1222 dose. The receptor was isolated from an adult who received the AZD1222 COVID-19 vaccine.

The CDR3 nucleotides read TGCGCCAGCAGCTCCGGGACTAACACAGATACGCAGTATTTT. Encoded protein: CASSSGTNTDTQYF. The V call is TRBV5-1, the J call TRBJ2-3, with 7 bases identical to TRBD2. V trimming: 3 bases; J trimming: 2 bases; junction bases outside the gene matches: 3. Germline V lookup: CDR1 SGHRS, CDR2 YFSETQ. The CDR3 length is 14 residues.